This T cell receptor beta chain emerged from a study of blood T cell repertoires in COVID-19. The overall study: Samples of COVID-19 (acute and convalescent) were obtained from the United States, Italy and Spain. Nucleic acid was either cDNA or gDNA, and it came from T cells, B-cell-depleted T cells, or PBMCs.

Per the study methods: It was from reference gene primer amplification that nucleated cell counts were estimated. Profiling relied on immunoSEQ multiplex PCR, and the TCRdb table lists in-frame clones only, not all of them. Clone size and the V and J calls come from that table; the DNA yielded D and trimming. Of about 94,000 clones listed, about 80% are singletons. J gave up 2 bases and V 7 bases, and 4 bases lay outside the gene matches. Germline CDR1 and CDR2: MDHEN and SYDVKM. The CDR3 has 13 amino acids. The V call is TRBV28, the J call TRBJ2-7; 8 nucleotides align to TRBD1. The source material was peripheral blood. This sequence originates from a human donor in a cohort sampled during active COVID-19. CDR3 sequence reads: CASTGGAPYEQYF. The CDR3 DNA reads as TGTGCCAGCACAGGGGGCGCCCCCTACGAGCAGTACTTC.